This T cell receptor beta chain was sequenced in a study of vaccination effects on CD4 cells after COVID-19. Points from the study as a whole: The study enrolled few convalescent patients and sampled no early post-infection timepoints. Of the vaccine-induced clones from healthy vaccinees, merely 1 of 255 recognized common cold coronaviruses as well.

Sequencing in the ViraFEST assay came after antigen-specific CD4+ T cells had been expanded with viral peptide pools, which were used to stimulate PBMC. Following culture for around 9 days, CD4+ T cells were isolated. The participants, recipients of two vaccine doses, got either BNT162b2 or mRNA-1273. Data came from immunoSEQ multiplex PCR; TCRdb stores just in-frame clones and leaves some out. The sample holds tens of thousands of clones, about 81% seen once. This CDR3 comprises 14 residues. CDR1 SGHTA and CDR2 FQGNSA come from the germline V gene. V gave up 2 bases and J gave up 9 bases, with 14 bases separating them. About this clone: Its antigen is unknown.

This sequence originates from a human donor who received a COVID-19 vaccine. The material sequenced was CD4+ T cells from PBMCs cultured with HCoV-229E spike peptides, taken after COVID-19 vaccination. V usage is TRBV7-2 and J usage is TRBJ1-5; D remains ambiguous. The CDR3 region has the DNA TGTGCCAGCAGCTTATTGGCCGGGGTGCGGCCCCAGCATTTT. Protein: CASSLLAGVRPQHF.